The next 32 T cell receptor beta chains were all read from a single sample in a study of T cell responses to AZD1222 COVID-19 vaccine. Sequencing was performed with immunoSEQ multiplex PCR; in TCRdb, only in-frame clones are kept and a portion is missing. This table has 150,000 or so clones, 90% to 95% appearing once. The specimen comprised peripheral blood, sampled 28 days after the second AZD1222 dose. These receptors were taken from an adult who received the AZD1222 COVID-19 vaccine.

The J gene is TRBJ2-7, the V gene TRBV4-1; maybe TRBD2 (6 bases). CDR1 is MGHRA, CDR2 YSYEKL, per germline. V lost 4 bases, J lost 3 bases, and 10 bases lay in between. This CDR3 is built from 13 residues. The CDR3 sequence is CASSPSGGYEQYF. CDR3 sequence (DNA): TGCGCCAGCAGCCCCTCCGGGGGCTACGAGCAGTACTTC.

The genes are TRBV6-5 and TRBJ1-2, with unresolved D. Trimming pared 4 bases from V and 7 bases from J, leaving 10 bases between. The V gene's germline CDR1 is MNHEY and CDR2 SVGAGI. CDR3 length equals 12 residues. The chain's CDR3 is CASSSPRGGYTF. CDR3 coding DNA: TGTGCCAGCAGTTCCCCCCGGGGTGGCTACACCTTC.

CDR3 in DNA: TGTGCCAGTAGGGACGGAAGGTCGCCCCAGCATTTT. Translation: CASRDGRSPQHF. The chain couples TRBV19 to TRBJ1-5; D is undetermined. Germline V CDR1 and CDR2: LNHDA, SQIVND (reference sequence). This CDR3 is 12 amino acids long. V lost 6 bases and J lost 9, with 12 bases in between.

V and J are TRBV18 and TRBJ2-7; 8 bases are shared with TRBD2. The CDR3 covers 14 residues. CDR1 and CDR2 from the germline V gene are KGHSH and LQKENI. V shed 2 bases and J 4 bases; nucleotides not matched to a gene: 4. The CDR3 is CASSPRAGEYEQYF. In DNA, the CDR3 is TGTGCCAGCTCACCAAGAGCGGGGGAATACGAGCAGTACTTC.

The chain couples TRBV3-1 (or the pseudogene TRBV3-2) to TRBJ1-2, with unresolved D. Trimming shortened V by 4 bases and J by 7 bases, and 10 bases separated the two germline ends. Per germline, CDR1 LGHDT and CDR2 YNNKEL (reference sequence). There are 12 residues in the CDR3. CDR3 nucleotide sequence: TGTGCCAGCAGCCTCTCCGGGAGTGGCTACACCTTC. It is translated as CASSLSGSGYTF.

In this sample, this clone turned up once. The rearrangement uses TRBV6-5 and TRBJ2-1; no firm D call. Per the germline V gene, CDR1 is MNHEY and CDR2 is SVGAGI. CDR3 size: 13 residues. Trimming cost V 4 bases and J 5 bases, with 9 bases left between them. The CDR3 spells CASSFTRDNEQFF. In DNA form, the CDR3 reads TGTGCCAGCAGTTTCACCCGGGACAATGAGCAGTTCTTC.

This chain uses TRBV9 with TRBJ1-2; D may be TRBD1 (6 bases). Between the trimmed V and J ends, which lost 0 bases and 7 bases, there was a span of 19 bases. Germline CDR1 and CDR2: SGDLS and YYNGEE. The CDR3 is 16 amino acids. CDR3 bases: TGTGCCAGCAGCGTAGAGTCAGGGGCTGGGATTGGTGGCTACACCTTC. Its protein is CASSVESGAGIGGYTF.

The genes are TRBV5-1 and TRBJ1-1; TRBD1 is a possible D gene (6 bases). Trimming removed 5 bases from V and 4 bases from J, with 18 bases in between. Germline-derived CDR1 and CDR2 are SGHRS and YFSETQ. The CDR3 has 15 amino acids. The CDR3: CASSPRGGVGTEAFF. CDR3 nucleotide sequence: TGCGCCAGCAGTCCAAGGGGGGGCGTTGGCACTGAAGCTTTCTTT.

This clone was observed a single time. The chain employs TRBV5-1 and TRBJ1-2, with D uncertain. This CDR3 contains 13 residues. Germline assignment: CDR1 SGHRS and CDR2 YFSETQ. Trimming stripped 7 bases from V and 0 bases from J, with 10 bases between. In DNA, the CDR3 is TGCGCCAGCTCTCAAGATTCTAACTATGGCTACACCTTC. Translating gives CASSQDSNYGYTF. Drawing the rest from reference TRBV5-1 and TRBJ1-2, the complete variable domain is KAGVTQTPRYLIKTRGQQVTLSCSPISGHRSVSWYQQTPGQGLQFLFEYFSETQRNKGNFPGRFSGRQFSNSRSEMNVSTLELGDSALYLCASSQDSNYGYTFGSGTRLTVV.

The genes are TRBV3-1 (or the pseudogene TRBV3-2) and TRBJ1-5; D call uncertain. The CDR3 is made up of 17 amino acids. Germline CDR1 reads LGHDT; CDR2 reads YNNKEL (reference sequence). V lost 0 bases to trimming and J lost 0 bases, with 12 bases between them. The CDR3 region has the DNA TGTGCCAGCAGCCAAGACCCCCCTCGAGTTAGCAATCAGCCCCAGCATTTT. Translation: CASSQDPPRVSNQPQHF.

The chain carries TRBV27 and TRBJ1-6, with D hard to call. Trimming removed 1 base from V and 3 bases from J, with 10 bases in between. The length of the CDR3 is 16 residues. Per the germline V gene, CDR1 is MNHEY and CDR2 is SMNVEV (reference sequence). The CDR3 sequence is CASSLYNGGYNSPLHF. The CDR3 nucleotides read TGTGCCAGCAGTTTATATAACGGCGGCTATAATTCACCCCTCCACTTT.

The rearrangement uses TRBV11-3 and TRBJ2-2; D tentatively reads TRBD1 or TRBD2 (5 bases each). This CDR3 spans 15 amino acids. Germline V gene lookup returns CDR1 SGHNT and CDR2 YENEEA. V was shortened by 5 bases and J by 1 base, with 11 bases between the two germline ends. In DNA form, the CDR3 reads TGTGCCAGCAGCCCAACGGGGCTGAACACCGGGGAGCTGTTTTTT. It specifies CASSPTGLNTGELFF.

This chain joins TRBV4-2 and TRBJ2-2, with unresolved D. Germline V lookup: CDR1 LGHNA, CDR2 YNFKEQ. The CDR3 contains 12 residues. Trimming left V 4 bases short and J 8 bases short, with 8 bases between. Written as DNA, the CDR3 is TGTGCCAGCAGCCTTCCCCCAGGGGAGCTGTTTTTT. Protein: CASSLPPGELFF.

CDR3 amino acids: CASSLLPSSVEGGGNEQFF. Here the CDR3 DNA reads TGTGCCAGCAGCCTGCTACCGTCGTCGGTGGAGGGGGGTGGGAATGAGCAGTTCTTC. V usage is TRBV11-2 and J usage is TRBJ2-1; D tentatively fits TRBD1 or TRBD2 (6 bases each). Germline V gene sequence: CDR1 SGHAT, CDR2 FQNNGV. The CDR3 has 19 residues. V gave up 5 bases and J gave up 7 bases, with 30 bases separating them.

V is TRBV3-1 (or the pseudogene TRBV3-2) and J is TRBJ1-2, with D possibly being TRBD1 (5 bases). The germline CDR1 and CDR2 sequences are LGHDT and YNNKEL (reference sequence). V lost 2 bases to trimming and J lost 4 bases, with 11 bases between them. The CDR3 spans 14 residues. In DNA, the CDR3 is TGTGCCAGCAGCCAATCCCCAGGGATCTATGGCTACACCTTC. Translated: CASSQSPGIYGYTF.

This chain links TRBV2 with TRBJ1-4, with D perhaps matching TRBD1 (6 bases). From germline, CDR1 is SNHLY and CDR2 FYNNEI. The V end lost 2 bases, the J end lost 4 bases, and 11 bases lay between the germline ends. CDR3 length: 15 amino acids. The CDR3: CASSESTGHNEKLFF. CDR3 sequence (DNA): TGTGCCAGCAGTGAATCGACAGGTCATAATGAAAAACTGTTTTTT. Complete variable domain (other parts from reference TRBV2 and TRBJ1-4): EPEVTQTPSHQVTQMGQEVILRCVPISNHLYFYWYRQILGQKVEFLVSFYNNEISEKSEIFDDQFSVERPDGSNFTLKIRSTKLEDSAMYFCASSESTGHNEKLFFGSGTQLSVL.

J is TRBJ1-3 and V is TRBV19; tentative D call: TRBD1 (6 bases). Trimming pared 5 bases from V and 1 base from J, leaving 9 bases between. The CDR3 covers 14 residues. Per the germline V gene, CDR1 is LNHDA and CDR2 is SQIVND (reference sequence). DNA for the CDR3: TGTGCCAGTAGTGGGGGCGGATCTGGAAACACCATATATTTT. This translates into CASSGGGSGNTIYF.

The chain combines TRBV28 with TRBJ2-1; D might be TRBD1 (7 bases). The CDR3 is 15 amino acids. V dropped 6 bases and J dropped 2 bases, with 14 bases sitting between them. The V gene's germline CDR1 is MDHEN and CDR2 SYDVKM. CDR3 DNA sequence: TGTGCCAGCAGCCGACAGGGAGGAGCCTACAATGAGCAGTTCTTC. Translation gives CASSRQGGAYNEQFF.

This rearrangement joins TRBV6-5 to TRBJ2-1; 8 bases fit TRBD2. The CDR3 loop spans 13 amino acids. V lost 5 bases, J lost 8 bases, and 5 bases stayed unmatched. CDR1 is MNHEY and CDR2 is SVGAGI in the germline V gene. For the CDR3, the DNA is TGTGCCAGCAGTCGGGGGGGGCGTTATGAGCAGTTCTTC. Translating it yields CASSRGGRYEQFF.

This chain joins TRBV27 and TRBJ2-1, with a weak D call TRBD2 (6 bases). V shed 6 bases and J shed 0 bases, with 9 bases lying between them. Per the germline V gene, CDR1 is MNHEY and CDR2 is SMNVEV (reference sequence). The CDR3 sequence is 14 residues long. The DNA of the CDR3 is TGTGCCAGCAGGCGGAGGGCCTCCTACAATGAGCAGTTCTTC. This translates into CASRRRASYNEQFF.

The chain couples TRBV10-2 to TRBJ1-5; no clear D. The CDR3 loop spans 12 amino acids. The V end lost 4 bases, the J end lost 3 bases, and 4 bases lay between the germline ends. CDR1 is WSHSY and CDR2 is SAAADI in the germline V gene. The CDR3 here is CASSGHNQPQHF. The CDR3 region has the DNA TGCGCCAGCAGTGGTCACAATCAGCCCCAGCATTTT.

This sequence joins TRBV7-2 and TRBJ1-4; 12 bases align to TRBD1. With V trimmed by 1 base and J by 7 bases, 4 bases remained unmatched. CDR1 SGHTA and CDR2 FQGNSA come from the germline V gene. CDR3 size: 16 residues. This CDR3 reads CASSLEGTGGSEKLFF. The CDR3 bases are TGTGCCAGCAGCTTAGAGGGGACAGGGGGCTCTGAAAAACTGTTTTTT.

This clone was picked up a small number of times. This chain joins TRBV2 and TRBJ1-6; D unclear. Trimming removed 8 bases at V and 0 bases at J, with 20 bases between. The CDR3 has 18 amino acids. Germline assignment: CDR1 SNHLY and CDR2 FYNNEI. CDR3 sequence reads: CASGGGGPLSSYNSPLHF. CDR3 bases: TGTGCCAGCGGAGGCGGTGGGCCCCTAAGCTCCTATAATTCACCCCTCCACTTT.

DNA of the CDR3: TGTGCCTGGACTAGCGGGAGGAGCTCCTACGAGCAGTACTTC. Its protein is CAWTSGRSSYEQYF. V and J are TRBV30 and TRBJ2-7; 11 bases match TRBD2. The germline V gene has CDR1 GTSNPN and CDR2 SVGIG (reference sequence). The CDR3 has 14 amino acids. V lost 4 bases and J lost 0; bases outside the gene matches: 2. Combining the CDR3 with reference TRBV30 and TRBJ2-7 gives the whole variable domain SQTIHQWPATLVQPVGSPLSLECTVEGTSNPNLYWYRQAAGRGLQLLFYSVGIGQISSEVPQNLSASRPQDRQFILSSKKLLLSDSGFYLCAWTSGRSSYEQYFGPGTRLTVT.

The chain employs TRBV19 and TRBJ1-1; the D is unclear. Per germline, CDR1 LNHDA and CDR2 SQIVND (reference sequence). The CDR3 length is 13 residues. Between the trimmed V and J ends, which lost 2 bases and 6 bases, there was a span of 10 bases. As DNA, the CDR3 is TGTGCCAGTAGTATATCAGATTCGGCTGAAGCTTTCTTT. Protein product: CASSISDSAEAFF.

The chain joins TRBV4-1 to TRBJ1-1; D is perhaps TRBD1 (6 bases). The germline V gene encodes CDR1 MGHRA and CDR2 YSYEKL. The CDR3 totals 15 residues. Trimming took off 4 bases at V and 0 bases at J, with 12 bases between the two ends. CDR3 DNA sequence: TGCGCCAGCAGCCGCATGGACAGTCTGAACACTGAAGCTTTCTTT. It yields the protein CASSRMDSLNTEAFF.

The genes are TRBV21-1 and TRBJ2-3. TRBV21-1 is noted as a pseudogene. This CDR3 has 15 amino acids. The CDR3 sequence is CASLGAGLGTDTQYF. The CDR3 nucleotides read TGTGCCAGTCTCGGGGCCGGCCTCGGCACAGATACGCAGTATTTT.

A few counts support this clone. The genes are TRBV3-1 (or the pseudogene TRBV3-2) and TRBJ2-1; D is uncertain. This CDR3 contains 13 residues. V was pared by 1 base and J by 10 bases, with 11 bases between. Germline CDR1 LGHDT, CDR2 YNNKEL (reference sequence). DNA for the CDR3: TGTGCCAGCAGCCAAGCAGGCCCCACCGAGCAGTTCTTC. Translated: CASSQAGPTEQFF.

V gene TRBV2 combines with J gene TRBJ1-2; D unclear. CDR1 SNHLY and CDR2 FYNNEI come from the germline V gene. This CDR3 has 14 amino acids. Trimming stripped 2 bases from V and 6 bases from J, with 13 bases between. CDR3 region: CASSEFGRMNGYTF. The DNA for the CDR3 is TGTGCCAGCAGTGAATTTGGACGGATGAATGGCTACACCTTC. Drawing the rest from reference TRBV2 and TRBJ1-2, the complete variable domain is EPEVTQTPSHQVTQMGQEVILRCVPISNHLYFYWYRQILGQKVEFLVSFYNNEISEKSEIFDDQFSVERPDGSNFTLKIRSTKLEDSAMYFCASSEFGRMNGYTFGSGTRLTVV.

The rearrangement uses TRBV14 and TRBJ1-2, with 9 bases that match TRBD1. CDR3 length: 15 residues. The V and J ends lost 0 bases and 8 bases, in that order; junction bases with no gene match: 7. From germline, CDR1 is SGHDN and CDR2 FVKESK. The DNA of the CDR3 is TGTGCCAGCAGCCAAGACACAGGGGGCCAGAGAGGCTACACCTTC. Amino acid sequence: CASSQDTGGQRGYTF.

The rearrangement uses TRBV2 and TRBJ1-1; 9 nucleotides agree with TRBD1. The CDR3 contains 15 residues. Germline CDR1 and CDR2: SNHLY and FYNNEI. The trim removed 6 bases at V and 0 bases at J, leaving 5 bases unmatched. The CDR3, as DNA: TGTGCCAGCAGAAACCGGACAGGGGTGAACACTGAAGCTTTCTTT. It codes for CASRNRTGVNTEAFF.

The chain links TRBV9 to TRBJ2-7; D unresolved. CDR3 length: 14 residues. From germline, CDR1 is SGDLS and CDR2 YYNGEE. Deletions cut 0 bases from V and 8 bases from J, with 15 bases between. CDR3 in amino acids: CASSVGFVLGKQYF. The CDR3 nucleotides read TGTGCCAGCAGCGTAGGTTTTGTTTTGGGGAAGCAGTACTTC.